The 23 T cell receptor beta chains given below trace back to one sample, sequenced in a study of shared clonotypes between healthy human individuals. Only in-frame clones appear in the TCRdb table, and some are missing; sequencing was by immunoSEQ multiplex PCR. The table lists more than 150,000 clones, around 63% of them singletons. Sequencing used memory CD4+ T cells sorted from blood. Documented subset: CD45RA-negative fraction. The receptors were gathered from a man aged 25-40 years in good health.

The chain is built from TRBV2 and TRBJ2-3; no reliable D call. The CDR3 sequence is 13 residues long. The ends were cut back, 5 bases at V and 0 bases at J, with 6 bases in the middle. The germline gives CDR1 SNHLY, CDR2 FYNNEI. In DNA, the CDR3 is TGTGCCAGCAGTTACTACAGCACAGATACGCAGTATTTT. It encodes CASSYYSTDTQYF.

This clone was observed a handful of times. The chain has TRBV5-1 and TRBJ2-3; D remains unclear. CDR1 is SGHRS and CDR2 is YFSETQ in the germline V gene. The length of the CDR3 is 14 residues. V was pared by 0 bases and J by 2 bases, with 7 bases between. The CDR3 nucleotides read TGCGCCAGCAGCTTGGCCTCAGCCACAGATACGCAGTATTTT. Translation gives CASSLASATDTQYF.

The chain carries TRBV2 and TRBJ2-1; 12 bases are shared with TRBD2. With V trimmed by 6 bases and J by 6 bases, 6 bases remained unmatched. CDR1 is SNHLY and CDR2 is FYNNEI in the germline V gene. The CDR3 contains 15 residues. CDR3 coding DNA: TGTGCCAGCAGGGCGACTAGCGGGAGAGCCAATGAGCAGTTCTTC. It codes for CASRATSGRANEQFF.

The V gene is TRBV6-5, the J gene TRBJ2-1, with D perhaps being TRBD1 or TRBD2 (5 bases each). Germline V lookup: CDR1 MNHEY, CDR2 SVGAGI. The CDR3 is 15 amino acids. Between the trimmed V and J ends, which lost 5 bases and 5 bases, there was a span of 16 bases. The CDR3 loop reads CASSTRPGRDNEQFF. CDR3 nucleotide sequence: TGTGCCAGCAGTACAAGGCCAGGGAGAGACAATGAGCAGTTCTTC.

The chain joins TRBV11-2 to TRBJ2-1; unclear D gene. Per the germline V gene, CDR1 is SGHAT and CDR2 is FQNNGV. This CDR3 contains 14 residues. V lost 5 bases and J lost 5, with 13 bases in between. The CDR3 bases are TGTGCCAGCAGCCGGCGGACCAATGACAATGAGCAGTTCTTC. Translating it yields CASSRRTNDNEQFF.

The chain recombines TRBV10-3 with TRBJ1-1; 9 positions agree with TRBD1. This CDR3 has 15 amino acids. Germline CDR1 is ENHRY and CDR2 is SYGVKD. V was clipped by 2 bases and J by 2 bases; unmatched bases: 3. The CDR3 here is CAISEGTGPNTEAFF. CDR3 nucleotide sequence: TGTGCCATCAGTGAGGGGACAGGGCCCAACACTGAAGCTTTCTTT.

This sequence joins TRBV5-6 and TRBJ1-4, with 7 bases identical to TRBD1. The CDR3 length is 15 residues. The V gene end was trimmed by 0 bases and the J gene end by 7 bases; junction bases not matched to a gene: 6. The germline CDR1 and CDR2 sequences are SGHDT and YYEEEE. CDR3 in amino acids: CASSLVAGGREKLFF. CDR3 sequence (DNA): TGTGCCAGCAGCTTGGTGGCAGGGGGACGTGAAAAACTGTTTTTT.

On this clone: The sample contains more than one DNA sequence encoding this CDR3. This sequence joins TRBV6-5 and TRBJ2-7, with TRBD1 matching 7 bases. Germline-derived CDR1 and CDR2 are MNHEY and SVGAGI. V lost 6 bases, J lost 3 bases, and 2 bases stayed unmatched. This CDR3 region has 12 residues. CDR3 nucleotides: TGTGCCAGCAGGACAGGGTACTACGAGCAGTACTTC. This encodes CASRTGYYEQYF.

The chain carries TRBV7-9 and TRBJ1-2, with D possibly being TRBD1 (6 bases). The germline V gene has CDR1 SEHNR and CDR2 FQNEAQ (reference sequence). This CDR3 has 14 amino acids. V dropped 2 bases and J dropped 4 bases, with 11 bases sitting between them. DNA of the CDR3: TGTGCCAGCAGCTTACCGGGGGCCCCCTATGGCTACACCTTC. It is translated as CASSLPGAPYGYTF.

This chain connects TRBV5-5 to TRBJ2-1, with 7 bases fitting TRBD2. This CDR3 has 15 residues. V shed 1 base and J 0 bases; nucleotides not matched to a gene: 1. CDR1 SGHKS and CDR2 YYEKEE come from the germline V gene (reference sequence). The CDR3 protein is CASSLSGISYNEQFF. Written as DNA, the CDR3 is TGTGCCAGCAGCTTGAGCGGGATCTCCTACAATGAGCAGTTCTTC.

This clone was seen only a few times. V is TRBV19 and J is TRBJ2-1; D is possibly TRBD2 (7 bases). Per germline, CDR1 LNHDA and CDR2 SQIVND (reference sequence). CDR3 length equals 20 residues. Trimming left V 4 bases short and J 6 bases short, with 31 bases between. In DNA form, the CDR3 reads TGTGCCAGTAGTAACGCAGGTTGGGGGCGGGTGCGGCGGGAGCCCAATGAGCAGTTCTTC. Amino acid sequence: CASSNAGWGRVRREPNEQFF.

The chain combines TRBV4-1 with TRBJ2-7; a possible D gene is TRBD1 (6 bases). Trimming left V 1 base short and J 5 bases short, with 15 bases between. Per germline, CDR1 MGHRA and CDR2 YSYEKL. The CDR3 is 15 amino acids. The CDR3 region is CASSQGRQGSHEQYF. CDR3 DNA: TGCGCCAGCAGCCAAGGGCGTCAGGGGTCCCACGAGCAGTACTTC.

This sequence joins TRBV2 and TRBJ2-2; TRBD2 aligns across 7 bases. Looked up from germline, CDR1 is SNHLY and CDR2 is FYNNEI. Losses at the gene ends were 9 bases for V and 4 bases for J; bases not matched to a gene: 5. This CDR3 comprises 13 residues. The CDR3 DNA follows: TGTGCCAGATTACTAGCGAGCACCGGGGAGCTGTTTTTT. Encoded protein: CARLLASTGELFF.

Only a few counts were recorded for this clone. V usage is TRBV2 and J usage is TRBJ2-1, with D perhaps TRBD1 or TRBD2 (5 bases each). The germline gives CDR1 SNHLY, CDR2 FYNNEI. V lost 5 bases and J lost 1, with 15 bases in between. The CDR3 covers 16 residues. The CDR3 nucleotides are TGTGCCAGCAGTCAAACAGGAACTAGGTCCTACAATGAGCAGTTCTTC. Encoded protein: CASSQTGTRSYNEQFF.

In its sample, this clone was seen once. Being one base from a much bigger clone, this may be a read error. This chain connects TRBV9 to TRBJ2-1; D unclear. V shed 6 bases and J shed 4 bases, with 17 bases lying between them. This CDR3 contains 15 residues. CDR1 SGDLS and CDR2 YYNGEE come from the germline V gene. This CDR3 is CASTSEDGRYNEQFF. DNA for the CDR3: TGTGCCAGCACCTCCGAGGACGGCCGATACAATGAGCAGTTCTTC.

At least ten counts were recorded for this clone. The genes are TRBV7-9 and TRBJ2-7, with a tentative D call TRBD1 (6 bases). Trimming pared 2 bases from V and 3 bases from J, leaving 11 bases between. This CDR3 comprises 14 residues. Germline CDR1 is SEHNR and CDR2 is FQNEAQ (reference sequence). CDR3: CASSLTGTNYEQYF. The CDR3 coding sequence is TGTGCCAGCAGCTTAACTGGGACAAACTACGAGCAGTACTTC.

The chain carries TRBV4-3 and TRBJ2-7; D possibly corresponds to TRBD2 (6 bases). CDR1 and CDR2 (germline): LGHNA, YSLEER. The CDR3 contains 13 residues. Trimming left V 8 bases short and J 5 bases short, with 16 bases between. The CDR3 bases are TGCGCCAGCGCCGGTACGGGAGAGGACGAGCAGTACTTC. This sequence encodes CASAGTGEDEQYF.

Worth noting for this clone: Germline is not matched at one junction end, which may reflect a read error. CDR3 sequence: CASSLERAQTETQYF. The CDR3 nucleotides are TGTGCTAGCAGCTTAGAAAGGGCTCAAACGGAGACCCAGTACTTC. The gene calls are TRBV7-7 and TRBJ2-5; no reliable D call. Germline CDR1 and CDR2: SSHAT and FNYEAQ (reference sequence). The CDR3 contains 15 residues.

Relative to its sample, this clone is medium-sized. This chain connects TRBV7-7 to TRBJ1-1, with no clear D. Germline loops: CDR1 SSHAT, CDR2 FNYEAQ (reference sequence). This CDR3 region has 14 residues. The V and J ends lost 5 bases and 4 bases respectively, with 14 bases between them. The CDR3 loop is CASSPNVGGTEAFF. The CDR3 DNA is TGTGCCAGCAGCCCAAATGTGGGTGGCACTGAAGCTTTCTTT.

The genes are TRBV11-2 and TRBJ2-1, with 11 bases that match TRBD2. This CDR3 region has 17 residues. The J segment lost 2 bases and the V segment lost 1 base, leaving 4 bases of the junction unmatched. Per germline, CDR1 SGHAT and CDR2 FQNNGV. CDR3 coding DNA: TGTGCCAGCAGCTTAGGGGGACTAGCGGTGACCTACAATGAGCAGTTCTTC. Encoded protein: CASSLGGLAVTYNEQFF.

In nucleotides, the CDR3 is TGTGCCAGCAGTTCACAGGGTGGAGGGAGGCGCGTGCTGTTTTTT. Translated, it gives CASSSQGGGRRVLFF. The chain is built from TRBV11-2 and TRBJ2-2, with D perhaps given as TRBD1 or TRBD2 (6 bases each). The V gene's germline CDR1 is SGHAT and CDR2 FQNNGV. The CDR3 spans 15 residues. V lost 6 bases to trimming and J lost 13 bases, with 24 bases between them.

The CDR3 nucleotides are TGTGCCAGCAGTGAAGGGTGGAGGGCACATGAAGCTTTCTTT. This translates into CASSEGWRAHEAFF. The genes are TRBV6-1 and TRBJ1-1, with D unclear. Trimming took off 1 base at V and 7 bases at J, with 13 bases between the two ends. There are 14 residues in the CDR3. Germline lookup yields CDR1 MNHNS and CDR2 SASEGT.

J is TRBJ2-7 and V is TRBV28; D is ambiguous. Germline-derived CDR1 and CDR2 are MDHEN and SYDVKM. V was shortened by 5 bases and J by 2 bases, with 10 bases between the two germline ends. The CDR3 loop spans 13 amino acids. The CDR3 spells CASSLHTAYEQYF. The CDR3 DNA sequence: TGTGCCAGCAGTCTTCACACTGCCTACGAGCAGTACTTC.